One and the same sample provided the 14 T cell receptor beta chains below, sequenced in a study of shared clonotypes between healthy human individuals. The table came from immunoSEQ multiplex PCR; TCRdb's copy has only in-frame clones and leaves some out. The repertoire holds about 480,000 clones, with more than 65% as singletons. The sequenced sample was PBMCs. These receptors all stem from a woman aged 40 to 50 in good health. Some clones in this sample may be carry-over from other donors' samples.

The CDR3 region has the DNA TGTGCTAGTGGCACCGGGTCGTACCAAGAGACCCAGTACTTC. The encoded protein is CASGTGSYQETQYF. The chain has TRBV12-5 and TRBJ2-5; D unresolved. The V end was cut by 6 bases, the J end by 0 bases, with 11 bases between. Germline-derived CDR1 and CDR2 are LGHNT and FRNRAP. The CDR3 length is 14 residues.

This chain joins TRBV2 and TRBJ2-2, with 10 positions matching TRBD1. The junction had 6 bases not matched to a gene; V was cut back by 8 bases and J by 6 bases. Germline assignment: CDR1 SNHLY and CDR2 FYNNEI. This CDR3 is built from 14 residues. The CDR3 here is CASRGTGESGELFF. The CDR3 DNA reads as TGTGCCAGCCGGGGGACAGGGGAGTCCGGGGAGCTGTTTTTT.

This clone appeared a single time. The chain has TRBV11-2 and TRBJ1-4, with D possibly matching TRBD1 (5 bases). Trimming took 5 bases from V and 8 from J, leaving 12 bases between them. The CDR3 runs 13 residues. Germline CDR1 reads SGHAT; CDR2 reads FQNNGV. The CDR3 sequence is CASSPDRREKLFF. Written as DNA, the CDR3 is TGTGCCAGCAGCCCCGACAGACGCGAAAAACTGTTTTTT.

This sequence joins TRBV7-6 and TRBJ1-4; D uncertain. CDR3 length equals 16 residues. Germline-derived CDR1 and CDR2 are SGHVS and FNYEAQ. Trimming shortened V by 1 base and J by 2 bases, and 11 bases separated the two germline ends. The CDR3 DNA sequence: TGTGCCAGCAGCTTAGGCCCGACACCTACTAATGAAAAACTGTTTTTT. This codes for CASSLGPTPTNEKLFF.

This clone was recorded only once. The V and J genes are TRBV30 and TRBJ1-3, with D hard to call. With 0 bases removed from V and 2 bases from J, the gap between germline ends came to 8 bases. CDR1 and CDR2 (germline): GTSNPN, SVGIG (reference sequence). The CDR3 runs to 14 residues. The CDR3, as DNA: TGTGCCTGGAGTGTGAGCTTGACTGGAAACACCATATATTTT. Translating gives CAWSVSLTGNTIYF.

The chain joins TRBV7-9 to TRBJ2-5, with D possibly matching TRBD2 (5 bases). From germline, CDR1 is SEHNR and CDR2 FQNEAQ (reference sequence). CDR3 length equals 14 residues. Trimming removed 0 bases from V and 9 bases from J, with 14 bases in between. The CDR3 spells CASSLAAGGGAQYF. CDR3 nucleotides: TGTGCCAGCAGCTTAGCCGCTGGTGGAGGAGCCCAGTACTTC.

The CDR3 nucleotides are TGTGCCAGTAGTCCGGGGCCCAGCTCCTACGAGCAGTACTTC. This gives the protein CASSPGPSSYEQYF. The chain carries TRBV19 and TRBJ2-7, with D tentatively TRBD1 or TRBD2 (5 bases each). The CDR3 length is 14 residues. Trimming cost V 5 bases and J 0 bases, with 11 bases left between them. Germline lookup yields CDR1 LNHDA and CDR2 SQIVND (reference sequence).

The rearrangement links TRBV5-5 to TRBJ2-7; D possibly matches TRBD1 or TRBD2 (5 bases each). The V gene lost 4 bases and the J gene lost 2 bases, with 13 bases spanning the gap. CDR1 and CDR2 (germline): SGHKS, YYEKEE (reference sequence). CDR3 length equals 14 residues. The CDR3 DNA reads TGTGCCAGCAGCCCTCCCGGGGCAACCTACGAGCAGTACTTC. It yields the protein CASSPPGATYEQYF.

V gene TRBV4-3 combines with J gene TRBJ1-3, with 12 positions matching TRBD1. Germline V lookup: CDR1 LGHNA, CDR2 YSLEER. The CDR3 spans 20 residues. V dropped 0 bases and J dropped 0; count of bases not matched to a gene: 9. CDR3 residues: CASSQEAIRDRGLSGNTIYF. Here the CDR3 DNA reads TGCGCCAGCAGCCAAGAGGCCATTCGGGACAGGGGGCTCTCTGGAAACACCATATATTTT.

The chain employs TRBV6-5 and TRBJ2-7; D might be TRBD1 (5 bases). V was trimmed by 2 bases and J by 6 bases, leaving 14 bases between them. The germline CDR1 and CDR2 sequences are MNHEY and SVGAGI. CDR3 size: 14 residues. The DNA for the CDR3 is TGTGCCAGCAGTTACCTAAAGGGGTTGGGCGAGCAGTACTTC. Translating it yields CASSYLKGLGEQYF.

This sequence joins TRBV5-8 and TRBJ2-5; D is ambiguous. Germline values: CDR1 SGHTS, CDR2 YDEGEE. V was cut by 3 bases and J by 1 base, with 13 bases left in between. The CDR3 covers 15 residues. CDR3 residues: CASSSGFGVQETQYF. CDR3 in DNA: TGTGCCAGCAGCTCCGGGTTTGGGGTCCAAGAGACCCAGTACTTC.

This clone was recorded only once. The V call is TRBV15, the J call TRBJ2-1, with TRBD1 as a possible D gene (6 bases). The CDR3 consists of 15 residues. The germline V and J ends were trimmed by 1 base and 7 bases, with 14 bases remaining between them. Germline V gene data show CDR1 as LNHNV and CDR2 as YYDKDF (reference sequence). The CDR3 sequence is CATSRATTGRNEQFF. DNA for the CDR3: TGTGCCACCAGCAGAGCGACGACAGGTCGGAATGAGCAGTTCTTC.

The V and J genes are TRBV5-1 and TRBJ1-2; D not certain. Germline lookup yields CDR1 SGHRS and CDR2 YFSETQ. V lost 2 bases to trimming and J lost 1 base, with 15 bases between them. This CDR3 region has 16 residues. The CDR3 protein is CASSLRVQESNYGYTF. The DNA for the CDR3 is TGCGCCAGCAGCTTAAGGGTGCAGGAAAGTAACTATGGCTACACCTTC.

The V gene is TRBV7-9, the J gene TRBJ2-1; TRBD2 agrees at 11 bases. The CDR3 extends over 16 amino acids. The germline gives CDR1 SEHNR, CDR2 FQNEAQ (reference sequence). J was trimmed by 6 bases and V by 5 bases; bases with no gene match: 9. The CDR3 spells CASSGLAGGPSNEQFF. CDR3 nucleotides: TGTGCCAGCAGCGGATTAGCGGGAGGGCCCTCCAATGAGCAGTTCTTC.